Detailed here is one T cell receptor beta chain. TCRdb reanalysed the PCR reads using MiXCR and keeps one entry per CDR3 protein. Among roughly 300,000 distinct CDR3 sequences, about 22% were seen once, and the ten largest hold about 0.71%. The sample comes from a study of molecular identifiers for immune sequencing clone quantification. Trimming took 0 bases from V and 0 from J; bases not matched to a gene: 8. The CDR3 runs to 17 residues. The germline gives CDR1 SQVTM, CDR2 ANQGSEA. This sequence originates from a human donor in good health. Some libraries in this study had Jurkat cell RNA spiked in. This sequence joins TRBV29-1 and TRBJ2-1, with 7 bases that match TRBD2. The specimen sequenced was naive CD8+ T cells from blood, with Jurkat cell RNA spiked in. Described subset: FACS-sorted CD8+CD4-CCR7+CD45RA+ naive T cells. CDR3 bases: TGCAGCGTTGAAGATCTTCAGCGGGAAAGCTCCTACAATGAGCAGTTCTTC. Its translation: CSVEDLQRESSYNEQFF.